Presented here are 28 T cell receptor beta chains from one specimen sequenced in a study of read filtering for tumor transcriptome and immune sequencing. Molecular barcoded adaptors covering alpha/delta and beta/gamma chains were used on 400 to 450 ng RNA. TCRdb reprocessed the reads with MiXCR, giving one entry per CDR3 protein. The sample has 130,000 or so distinct CDR3 sequences, 13% seen once. Specimen: a population of CD138-negative cells sorted from bone marrow. The source of these receptors is a donor aged 40 or older with multiple myeloma.

This clonotype has at least ten counts. This chain connects TRBV4-3 to TRBJ2-3, with 8 bases matching TRBD2. From germline, CDR1 is LGHNA and CDR2 YSLEER. The CDR3 totals 16 residues. V trimming: 0 bases; J trimming: 4 bases; junction bases outside the gene matches: 6. In DNA form, the CDR3 reads TGCGCCAGCAGCCAAGATAAGCGGGAGACCCCAGATACGCAGTATTTT. Residues: CASSQDKRETPDTQYF.

This clonotype was seen repeatedly, ten times or more. The rearrangement joins TRBV12-5 to TRBJ2-7, with D uncertain. The germline V gene encodes CDR1 LGHNT and CDR2 FRNRAP. Trimming pared 5 bases from V and 4 bases from J, leaving 15 bases between. This CDR3 region has 14 residues. The CDR3 loop reads CASGPGHPMYEQYF. The CDR3 DNA is TGTGCTAGTGGTCCCGGCCATCCCATGTACGAGCAGTACTTC. The full variable domain, rest sourced from reference TRBV12-5 and TRBJ2-7, is DARVTQTPRHKVTEMGQEVTMRCQPILGHNTVFWYRQTMMQGLELLAYFRNRAPLDDSGMPKDRFSAEMPDATLATLKIQPSEPRDSAVYFCASGPGHPMYEQYFGPGTRLTVT.

About this clonotype: A clone one base away is much larger, so this may be a read error. J is TRBJ2-1 and V is TRBV7-9; 7 bases fit TRBD2. The germline V gene encodes CDR1 SEHNR and CDR2 FQNEAQ (reference sequence). This CDR3 region has 15 residues. The trim removed 8 bases at V and 5 bases at J, leaving 12 bases unmatched. CDR3 in amino acids: CASGQISGTHNEQFF. As DNA, the CDR3 is TGTGCCAGCGGCCAAATAAGCGGGACCCACAATGAGCAGTTCTTC.

This clonotype was counted ten times or more. The CDR3 coding sequence is TGCGCCAGCAGCCAGACGGGACAGGGGATTAATGAGCAGTTCTTC. It codes for CASSQTGQGINEQFF. V is TRBV10-2 and J is TRBJ2-1; 10 bases align to TRBD1. There are 15 residues in the CDR3. Germline CDR1 is WSHSY and CDR2 is SAAADI. V lost 6 bases to trimming and J lost 7 bases; unmatched junction nucleotides: 9.

This clonotype was observed many times. V is TRBV20-1 and J is TRBJ2-1, with 8 bases identical to TRBD2. The CDR3 length is 16 residues. The trim removed 0 bases at V and 7 bases at J, leaving 11 bases unmatched. Looked up from germline, CDR1 is DFQATT and CDR2 is SNEGSKA (reference sequence). The CDR3 region has the DNA TGCAGTGCTAGAGATTTTGCTGGACTAGCAAATAATGAGCAGTTCTTC. It encodes CSARDFAGLANNEQFF.

In the case of this clonotype: A much larger clone differs by one base, so this may be a read error. The CDR3 DNA reads TGTGCCAGCAGCCTAGGCATAACAGGGTCAGATACGCAGTATTTT. Protein: CASSLGITGSDTQYF. The chain has TRBV3-1 and TRBJ2-3; perhaps TRBD1 as D (6 bases). The V end lost 4 bases, the J end lost 4 bases, and 15 bases lay between the germline ends. This CDR3 contains 15 residues. Germline V gene sequence: CDR1 LGHDT, CDR2 YNNKEL (reference sequence).

This clonotype has a count of ten or more. The chain couples TRBV5-5 to TRBJ1-3; D ambiguous. The germline V and J ends were trimmed by 2 bases and 15 bases, with 21 bases remaining between them. CDR3 length: 14 residues. Per the germline V gene, CDR1 is SGHKS and CDR2 is YYEKEE (reference sequence). CDR3 residues: CASSFRPPDRSEYF. In DNA, the CDR3 is TGTGCCAGCAGCTTTAGGCCACCGGACCGATCGGAATATTTT.

This clonotype has ten or more counts. The chain is built from TRBV7-8 and TRBJ2-1, with D maybe TRBD2 (6 bases). Trimming shortened V by 1 base and J by 6 bases, and 16 bases separated the two germline ends. CDR1 is SGHVS and CDR2 is FQNEAQ in the germline V gene. This CDR3 is 16 amino acids long. CDR3 DNA sequence: TGTGCCAGCAGCTTAGGAACTAGCTTTCCCATCAATGAGCAGTTCTTC. Protein sequence: CASSLGTSFPINEQFF.

Many counts were recorded for this clonotype. The chain combines TRBV12-5 with TRBJ1-1; the D is unclear. The CDR3 contains 14 residues. The V gene lost 6 bases and the J gene lost 1 base, with 12 bases spanning the gap. The germline V gene encodes CDR1 LGHNT and CDR2 FRNRAP. The CDR3 region has the DNA TGTGCTAGTGGAGAGCGCACGGGGAACACTGAAGCTTTCTTT. Translating it yields CASGERTGNTEAFF. Together with reference TRBV12-5 and TRBJ1-1, the CDR3 gives the full variable domain: DARVTQTPRHKVTEMGQEVTMRCQPILGHNTVFWYRQTMMQGLELLAYFRNRAPLDDSGMPKDRFSAEMPDATLATLKIQPSEPRDSAVYFCASGERTGNTEAFFGQGTRLTVV.

Ten or more counts support this clonotype. The chain couples TRBV6-1 to TRBJ2-3; tentatively, D is TRBD2 (5 bases). V lost 6 bases and J lost 0, with 13 bases in between. CDR3 size: 15 residues. The germline V gene encodes CDR1 MNHNS and CDR2 SASEGT. CDR3 region: CASSAQEASTDTQYF. In nucleotides, the CDR3 is TGTGCCAGCAGCGCCCAGGAGGCTAGCACAGATACGCAGTATTTT.

This clonotype was counted once. A much bigger clone sits one base away, suggesting this may be a read error. The chain is built from TRBV29-1 and TRBJ1-3; possibly TRBD1 for D (6 bases). The CDR3 has 13 residues. Germline V gene sequence: CDR1 SQVTM, CDR2 ANQGSEA. The CDR3 sequence is CSAHRDSGKTIYF. In DNA form, the CDR3 reads TGCAGCGCCCACAGGGACTCTGGAAAAACCATATATTTT.

Regarding this clonotype: This may stem from a read error, because a much larger clone lies one nucleotide away. The V call is TRBV24-1, the J call TRBJ2-1; D call uncertain. Germline V gene lookup returns CDR1 KGHDR and CDR2 SFDVKD. Trimming pared 3 bases from V and 1 base from J, leaving 12 bases between. The CDR3 is 16 amino acids. The CDR3: CATSDLGRSSYNEQFF. In DNA form, the CDR3 reads TGTGCCACCAGTGATCTTGGCAGGTCTTCCTACAATGAGCAGTTCTTC.

This clonotype was seen more than once but under ten times. This chain connects TRBV7-8 to TRBJ2-2; no definite D call. This CDR3 has 18 amino acids. CDR1 and CDR2 (germline): SGHVS, FQNEAQ. V was trimmed by 2 bases and J by 0 bases, leaving 16 bases between them. CDR3 loop: CASSLRQPSRANTGELFF. CDR3 DNA sequence: TGTGCCAGCAGCTTAAGGCAACCTTCCCGCGCGAACACCGGGGAGCTGTTTTTT.

In its sample, this clonotype was seen many times. V is TRBV12-3 or TRBV12-4 and J is TRBJ2-1, with TRBD2 as a possible D gene (5 bases). The CDR3 spans 14 residues. Trimming pared 6 bases from V and 8 bases from J, leaving 17 bases between. CDR3 coding DNA: TGTGCCAGCAGAAACAGAGGGTTAGGCGATGAGCAGTTCTTC. It specifies CASRNRGLGDEQFF.

The table lists this clonotype with many counts. This sequence joins TRBV7-8 and TRBJ2-3, with 13 bases fitting TRBD2. The CDR3 spans 15 residues. CDR1 is SGHVS and CDR2 is FQNEAQ in the germline V gene. Trimming cost V 2 bases and J 4 bases; bases outside gene matches: 0. The CDR3, as DNA: TGTGCCAGCAGCTTAACTAGCGGGAGGGCAGATACGCAGTATTTT. Translating it yields CASSLTSGRADTQYF. Full variable domain (rest looked up from reference TRBV7-8 and TRBJ2-3): GAGVSQSPRYKVAKRGQDVALRCDPISGHVSLFWYQQALGQGPEFLTYFQNEAQLDKSGLPSDRFFAERPEGSVSTLKIQRTQQEDSAVYLCASSLTSGRADTQYFGPGTRLTVL.

This clonotype was counted at least ten times. This chain uses TRBV20-1 with TRBJ2-7; D gene unclear. This CDR3 spans 13 amino acids. The ends were cut back, 0 bases at V and 2 bases at J, with 8 bases in the middle. Germline values: CDR1 DFQATT, CDR2 SNEGSKA (reference sequence). CDR3 residues: CSARDGPTYEQYF. In nucleotides, the CDR3 is TGCAGTGCTAGAGATGGTCCTACCTACGAGCAGTACTTC.

There are many counts of this clonotype. The rearrangement uses TRBV29-1 and TRBJ2-7, with D possibly matching TRBD2 (6 bases). Trimming shortened V by 3 bases and J by 5 bases, and 11 bases separated the two germline ends. CDR3 length: 12 residues. Looked up from germline, CDR1 is SQVTM and CDR2 is ANQGSEA. The CDR3 region is CSVEKGEDEQYF. The CDR3 DNA follows: TGCAGCGTTGAGAAAGGGGAGGACGAGCAGTACTTC.

This clonotype was observed a handful of times. The chain recombines TRBV20-1 with TRBJ2-5; D is unclear. The CDR3 contains 13 residues. Germline CDR1 is DFQATT and CDR2 is SNEGSKA (reference sequence). V was shortened by 5 bases and J by 5 bases, with 15 bases between the two germline ends. The CDR3 nucleotides are TGCAGTGCTTTGATGGGCGACCGGGAGACCCAGTACTTC. This codes for CSALMGDRETQYF.

In this sample, this clonotype turned up many times. V gene TRBV5-4 combines with J gene TRBJ2-7; 10 positions match TRBD2. Trimming cost V 0 bases and J 5 bases; bases outside gene matches: 8. The CDR3 is 16 amino acids. CDR1 SGHNT and CDR2 YYREEE come from the germline V gene (reference sequence). CDR3 nucleotide sequence: TGTGCCAGCAGCTTGGGCCCAGCGGGAGGGCGCGACGAGCAGTACTTC. It encodes CASSLGPAGGRDEQYF.

There are many counts of this clonotype. This rearrangement joins TRBV4-1 to TRBJ1-1, with D possibly matching TRBD1 (6 bases). V was shortened by 2 bases and J by 14 bases, with 21 bases between the two germline ends. The CDR3 is 14 residues long. The germline V gene encodes CDR1 MGHRA and CDR2 YSYEKL. The CDR3, as DNA: TGCGCCAGCAGCCAATCCGGGGCTCGGACAGCCGGGTTCTTT. It encodes CASSQSGARTAGFF.

This clonotype was detected ten times or more. V and J are TRBV12-3 or TRBV12-4 and TRBJ2-1, with a weak D call TRBD2 (6 bases). The CDR3 length is 15 residues. V was clipped by 6 bases and J by 4 bases, with 16 bases between them. As DNA, the CDR3 is TGTGCCAGCAGCAACGCTCCGGGAGTGTACAATGAGCAGTTCTTC. This gives the protein CASSNAPGVYNEQFF.

This clonotype has a handful of counts. This may be a read error: a much more frequent sequence differs by one nucleotide. The chain carries TRBV29-1 and TRBJ2-3; 7 positions match TRBD2. V lost 4 bases to trimming and J lost 2 bases; unmatched junction nucleotides: 6. The CDR3 runs 14 residues. Germline V gene sequence: CDR1 SQVTM, CDR2 ANQGSEA. CDR3 protein: CSVGDTSDTDTQYF. In DNA, the CDR3 is TGCAGCGTTGGGGATACTAGCGACACAGATACGCAGTATTTT.

CDR3 region: CSGQGVNTEAFF. For the CDR3, the DNA is TGCAGTGGACAGGGAGTGAACACTGAAGCTTTCTTT. This chain links TRBV20-1 with TRBJ1-1, with 7 bases matching TRBD1. Germline values: CDR1 DFQATT, CDR2 SNEGSKA (reference sequence). CDR3 size: 12 residues. The V segment lost 7 bases and the J segment 0 bases; nucleotides outside the gene matches: 2.

At least ten counts were recorded for this clonotype. The genes are TRBV28 and TRBJ2-5; D gene unclear. The length of the CDR3 is 12 residues. In germline, CDR1 is MDHEN, CDR2 SYDVKM. Trimming stripped 5 bases from V and 7 bases from J, with 11 bases between. The DNA of the CDR3 is TGTGCCAGCAGTCTAATTAAAGGGACCCAGTACTTC. The encoded protein is CASSLIKGTQYF.

This clonotype was counted ten times or more. The V and J genes are TRBV3-1 and TRBJ2-1; weak D call: TRBD2 (6 bases). Trimming stripped 6 bases from V and 6 bases from J, with 18 bases between. Germline V gene data show CDR1 as LGHDT and CDR2 as YNNKEL (reference sequence). The CDR3 runs 15 residues. In DNA, the CDR3 is TGTGCCAGCAGTACCAGGCTAGCGAGTACCAATGAGCAGTTCTTC. Its protein is CASSTRLASTNEQFF.

This clonotype was seen at least ten times. This sequence joins TRBV20-1 and TRBJ2-1, with 8 bases matching TRBD1. V was clipped by 6 bases and J by 5 bases; unmatched bases: 12. CDR1 DFQATT and CDR2 SNEGSKA come from the germline V gene (reference sequence). The CDR3 runs 15 residues. CDR3 sequence: CSAARDRTKHNEQFF. DNA of the CDR3: TGCAGTGCCGCCCGGGACAGGACCAAACACAATGAGCAGTTCTTC.

The table lists this clonotype with many counts. The CDR3 sequence is CSVPETTSGGTYEQYF. CDR3 sequence (DNA): TGCAGCGTTCCGGAAACGACTAGCGGGGGAACCTACGAGCAGTACTTC. The V and J genes are TRBV29-1 and TRBJ2-7; 12 nucleotides line up with TRBD2. Trimming removed 5 bases from V and 2 bases from J; junction bases left unmatched: 10. The CDR3 runs 16 residues. Germline assignment: CDR1 SQVTM and CDR2 ANQGSEA.

This clonotype appeared a few times. The chain combines TRBV12-3 or TRBV12-4 with TRBJ2-1, with TRBD2 identical over 9 bases. Losses at the gene ends were 7 bases for V and 4 bases for J; bases not matched to a gene: 8. CDR3 size: 15 residues. CDR3 nucleotide sequence: TGTGCCAGCATTCCCAGACTAGCGGCATACAATGAGCAGTTCTTC. Its translation: CASIPRLAAYNEQFF.